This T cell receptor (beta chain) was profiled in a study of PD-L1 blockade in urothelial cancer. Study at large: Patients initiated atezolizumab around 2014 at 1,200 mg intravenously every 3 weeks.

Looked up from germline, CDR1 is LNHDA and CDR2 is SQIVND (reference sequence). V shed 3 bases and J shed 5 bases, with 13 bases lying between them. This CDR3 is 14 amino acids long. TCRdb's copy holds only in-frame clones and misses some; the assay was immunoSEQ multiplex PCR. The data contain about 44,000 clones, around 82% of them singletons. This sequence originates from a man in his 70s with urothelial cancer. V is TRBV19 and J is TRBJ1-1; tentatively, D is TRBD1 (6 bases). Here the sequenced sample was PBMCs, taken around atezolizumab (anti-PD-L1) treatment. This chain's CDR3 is CASSIQGMGTEAFF. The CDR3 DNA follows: TGTGCCAGTAGTATTCAGGGGATGGGGACTGAAGCTTTCTTT.